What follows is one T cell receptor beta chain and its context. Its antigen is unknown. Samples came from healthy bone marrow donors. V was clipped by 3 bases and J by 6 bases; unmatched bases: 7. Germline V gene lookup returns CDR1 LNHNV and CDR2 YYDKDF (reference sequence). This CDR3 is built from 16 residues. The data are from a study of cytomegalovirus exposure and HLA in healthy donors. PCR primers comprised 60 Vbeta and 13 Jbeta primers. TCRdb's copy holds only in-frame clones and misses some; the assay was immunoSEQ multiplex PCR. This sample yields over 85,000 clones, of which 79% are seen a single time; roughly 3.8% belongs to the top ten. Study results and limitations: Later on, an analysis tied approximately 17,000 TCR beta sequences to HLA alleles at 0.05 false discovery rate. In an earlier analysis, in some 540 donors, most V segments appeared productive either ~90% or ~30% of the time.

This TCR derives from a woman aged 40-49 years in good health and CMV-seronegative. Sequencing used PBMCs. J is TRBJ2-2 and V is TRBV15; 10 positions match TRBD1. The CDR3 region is CATSRARTGGSGELFF. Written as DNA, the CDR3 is TGTGCCACCAGCAGGGCTAGGACAGGGGGGTCCGGGGAGCTGTTTTTT.